This TCR beta chain originates from a study of cytomegalovirus exposure and HLA in healthy donors. In the PCR, 60 Vbeta and 13 Jbeta primers were used. Here immunoSEQ multiplex PCR was the method, and the copy in TCRdb shows in-frame clones only, minus some. The table includes some 200,000 clones, over 65% detected once. Study outcomes and limitations: The authors enumerated 150 to 200 TCR beta chains as linked to cytomegalovirus. A later analysis linked a missense DCLRE1C variant to TCR beta V- and J-gene trimming. What a later analysis showed was that several of the most significant clusters appeared linked to common viral pathogens.

Turning to this clone: What it binds is not known.

Sequences were obtained from PBMCs. The TCR originated in a woman in her 30s in good health and CMV-seronegative.

The CDR3, as DNA: TGCGCCAGCAGCTACCAAAACTGGGACACCAACGTCCTGACTTTC. This codes for CASSYQNWDTNVLTF. V is TRBV5-1 and J is TRBJ2-6; a possible D gene is TRBD1 (6 bases). The CDR3 has 15 amino acids. Trimming shortened V by 3 bases and J by 8 bases, and 15 bases separated the two germline ends. Germline CDR1 reads SGHRS; CDR2 reads YFSETQ.